Following are 8 T cell receptor beta chains from one sample sequenced in a study of cytomegalovirus exposure and HLA in healthy donors. The PCR made use of 60 Vbeta and 13 Jbeta primers. Some clones are missing from TCRdb's copy, which holds only in-frame ones; the method was immunoSEQ multiplex PCR. Of 250,000 to 350,000 clones listed, 75% to 90% are singletons. The sequenced sample consisted of PBMCs. The source is a man aged 40-55 years in good health and CMV-seropositive.

The gene calls are TRBV5-1 and TRBJ2-2; 9 nucleotides align to TRBD1. The CDR3 has 15 residues. CDR1 and CDR2 (germline): SGHRS, YFSETQ. J was trimmed by 5 bases and V by 4 bases; bases with no gene match: 6. The CDR3 DNA reads as TGCGCCAGCAGCCCCGGACAGGGGAGTACCGGGGAGCTGTTTTTT. Its protein product is CASSPGQGSTGELFF.

This clone appeared a few times. The chain employs TRBV10-1 and TRBJ2-7; possibly TRBD2 for D (5 bases). The germline V gene has CDR1 WNHNN and CDR2 SYGVQD (reference sequence). The CDR3 runs 13 residues. V lost 9 bases to trimming and J lost 1 base, with 13 bases between them. Here the CDR3 reads CARSGGGSYEQYF. The CDR3 nucleotides are TGCGCCAGGAGCGGAGGCGGATCCTACGAGCAGTACTTC.

V is TRBV14 and J is TRBJ2-5, with a possible D match to TRBD1 (8 bases). Trimming removed 3 bases from V and 11 bases from J, with 16 bases in between. This CDR3 has 13 residues. Germline assignment: CDR1 SGHDN and CDR2 FVKESK. In nucleotides, the CDR3 is TGTGCCAGCAGCCAGGACAGGGAGGGAGAGCAGTACTTC. This sequence encodes CASSQDREGEQYF.

This clone has a single count. The J gene is TRBJ2-7, the V gene TRBV19; TRBD2 matches 7 bases. The J segment lost 5 bases and the V segment lost 5 bases, leaving 9 bases of the junction unmatched. The germline gives CDR1 LNHDA, CDR2 SQIVND (reference sequence). The CDR3 is 14 amino acids. The CDR3 DNA reads as TGTGCCAGTAGTTGGGGTGGCGGGAGCGACGAGCAGTACTTC. Translation gives CASSWGGGSDEQYF.

The J gene is TRBJ2-7, the V gene TRBV11-3; TRBD1 matches at 7 bases. V was clipped by 1 base and J by 6 bases; unmatched bases: 6. The CDR3 extends over 14 amino acids. Germline V gene sequence: CDR1 SGHNT, CDR2 YENEEA. CDR3 sequence reads: CASSLGGGNTEQYF. CDR3 in DNA: TGTGCCAGCAGCTTAGGAGGGGGCAACACCGAGCAGTACTTC.

The sample holds one count of this clone. This chain uses TRBV10-3 with TRBJ2-7; 10 bases map to TRBD2. The V gene end was trimmed by 6 bases and the J gene end by 2 bases; junction bases not matched to a gene: 4. Germline values: CDR1 ENHRY, CDR2 SYGVKD. The length of the CDR3 is 14 residues. The CDR3 DNA is TGTGCCATCAGCGGACTAGCGGATGCCTACGAGCAGTACTTC. This translates into CAISGLADAYEQYF.

The CDR3 nucleotides are TGTGCCAGCAGACAGAGGGACACTTCCCAAGAGACCCAGTACTTC. Its protein product is CASRQRDTSQETQYF. This rearrangement joins TRBV6-5 to TRBJ2-5, with D possibly matching TRBD1 (6 bases). Trimming removed 6 bases at V and 1 base at J, with 15 bases between. Germline CDR1 MNHEY, CDR2 SVGAGI. CDR3 length: 15 residues.

J is TRBJ2-7 and V is TRBV27, with 10 bases aligning to TRBD2. This CDR3 is built from 17 residues. With V trimmed by 3 bases and J by 0 bases, 8 bases remained unmatched. The germline V gene has CDR1 MNHEY and CDR2 SMNVEV (reference sequence). DNA for the CDR3: TGTGCCAGCAGTTTCCGAAGACTAGCGGGCAGCTCCTACGAGCAGTACTTC. It encodes CASSFRRLAGSSYEQYF.